Listed below are T cell receptor beta chains from one sample, sequenced in a study of monozygotic twins with inflammatory bowel disease. TCRdb re-analyzed the 5' RACE reads; it lists each CDR3 protein once, without DNA. This sample contains about 170,000 distinct CDR3 sequences. The specimen was blood. These receptors were collected from a human donor with ulcerative colitis or Crohn's disease, or a healthy co-twin of an affected twin (not recorded which). Both conserved end residues are part of each CDR3.

CSARDDFARESRSYNEQFF | TRBJ2-1 | TRBV20-1
CASRGQSNQPQHF | TRBJ1-5 | TRBV6-1
CAISLQTNTEAFF | TRBJ1-1 | TRBV10-3
CASSPRTGVGNQPQHF | TRBJ1-5 | TRBV6-1
CASRQLNTGELFF | TRBJ2-2 | TRBV28
CATSGIETGSTDTQYF | TRBJ2-3 | TRBV24-1
CASSSRQGTQLGNEQFF | TRBJ2-1 | TRBV6-5
CATSDATIYEQYF | TRBJ2-7 | TRBV24-1
CASSYEGAYEQYF | TRBJ2-7 | TRBV6-5
CASYGITSGTYEQYF | TRBJ2-7 | TRBV27
CASSPLGQTPATEAFF | TRBJ1-1 | TRBV18
CASSPLKGDYEQYF | TRBJ2-7 | TRBV18
CASSPTGDWIEQFF | TRBJ2-1 | TRBV18
CASSKAGTGEHCNEQFF | TRBJ2-1 | TRBV21-1
CASSEQDNEKLFF | TRBJ1-4 | TRBV2
CASSPWGSGNTGELFF | TRBJ2-2 | TRBV11-3
CATSEHRGGQPQHF | TRBJ1-5 | TRBV24-1
CATSRVTGVMNEQFF | TRBJ2-1 | TRBV15
CASSQSASSYNEQFF | TRBJ2-1 | TRBV7-6
CASSPQHRTGSNQPQHF | TRBJ1-5 | TRBV12-3/TRBV12-4
CSVTGLYSGNTIYF | TRBJ1-3 | TRBV29-1
CASSGGPENIQYF | TRBJ2-4 | TRBV6-4
CASSLDRASGSSRIDEQFF | TRBJ2-1 | TRBV11-2
CSARDPGISEYF | TRBJ2-5 | TRBV20-1
CASSPDSFRTFF | TRBJ1-1 | TRBV18
CASSLTGRAYNEQFF | TRBJ2-1 | TRBV5-5
CASRRTVQVEKLFF | TRBJ1-4 | TRBV5-5
CASSLAENQPQHF | TRBJ1-5 | TRBV12-3/TRBV12-4
CASSLTQGSYNEQFF | TRBJ2-1 | TRBV7-3
CASSPGLVGEQYF | TRBJ2-7 | TRBV2
CASSIDRQETQYF | TRBJ2-5 | TRBV19
CASSTGLAGGETQYF | TRBJ2-5 | TRBV5-6
CASSLFSRKTYEQYF | TRBJ2-7 | TRBV27
CASSLGQGAGYEQYF | TRBJ2-7 | TRBV5-1
CASLGAGGPDTQYF | TRBJ2-3 | TRBV28
CASSLARGATEAFF | TRBJ1-1 | TRBV7-8
CATSDPDRGAHNEQFF | TRBJ2-1 | TRBV24-1
CASSQSVYPGNFGNSPLHF | TRBJ1-6 | TRBV3-1
CASSYSTGEGIDEQFF | TRBJ2-1 | TRBV6-2/TRBV6-3
CASSVGVGVPYEQYF | TRBJ2-7 | TRBV9
CATSAPKGFGSNEKLFF | TRBJ1-4 | TRBV24-1
CASSEVTFSGELFF | TRBJ2-2 | TRBV6-1
CASSLGRTSAQQRYEQYF | TRBJ2-7 | TRBV4-2
CASSRGTGATSTDTQYF | TRBJ2-3 | TRBV19
CASTSSWQGLNEQYF | TRBJ2-7 | TRBV7-2
CSVMRQASPYEQYF | TRBJ2-7 | TRBV29-1
CASSMVPGVGTDTQYF | TRBJ2-3 | TRBV19
CASSPGRAGTDTQYF | TRBJ2-3 | TRBV6-1
CAISEAGTNYGYTF | TRBJ1-2 | TRBV10-3
CASSFGGTQYF | TRBJ2-3 | TRBV5-4
CASSHGPFTGELFF | TRBJ2-2 | TRBV11-2
CASLATGLAGGPGTDTQYF | TRBJ2-3 | TRBV28
CSAMGTTNEKLFF | TRBJ1-4 | TRBV20-1
CASSAGGGYTQYF | TRBJ2-3 | TRBV11-3
CASNTGTSGVPGSEQYF | TRBJ2-7 | TRBV6-2/TRBV6-3
CASSIVGRAGTGELFF | TRBJ2-2 | TRBV19
CASSSGLAGPDTQYF | TRBJ2-3 | TRBV5-6
CSAGNRAGRNTGELFF | TRBJ2-2 | TRBV20-1
CASSRQVGSYNEQFF | TRBJ2-1 | TRBV11-2
CASSFIRAGAVEQFF | TRBJ2-1 | TRBV28